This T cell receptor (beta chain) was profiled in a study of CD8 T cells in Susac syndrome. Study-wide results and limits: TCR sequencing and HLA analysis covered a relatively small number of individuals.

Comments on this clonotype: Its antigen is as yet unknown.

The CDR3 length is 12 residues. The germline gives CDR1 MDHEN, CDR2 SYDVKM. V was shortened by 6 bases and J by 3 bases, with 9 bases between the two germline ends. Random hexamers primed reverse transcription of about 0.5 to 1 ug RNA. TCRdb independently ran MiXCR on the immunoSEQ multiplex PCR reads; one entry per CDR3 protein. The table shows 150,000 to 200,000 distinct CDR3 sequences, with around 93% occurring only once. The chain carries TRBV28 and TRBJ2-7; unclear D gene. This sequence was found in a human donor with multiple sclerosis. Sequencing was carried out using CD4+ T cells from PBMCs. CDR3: CASRPKGYEQYF. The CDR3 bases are TGTGCCAGCAGGCCTAAGGGCTACGAGCAGTACTTC.